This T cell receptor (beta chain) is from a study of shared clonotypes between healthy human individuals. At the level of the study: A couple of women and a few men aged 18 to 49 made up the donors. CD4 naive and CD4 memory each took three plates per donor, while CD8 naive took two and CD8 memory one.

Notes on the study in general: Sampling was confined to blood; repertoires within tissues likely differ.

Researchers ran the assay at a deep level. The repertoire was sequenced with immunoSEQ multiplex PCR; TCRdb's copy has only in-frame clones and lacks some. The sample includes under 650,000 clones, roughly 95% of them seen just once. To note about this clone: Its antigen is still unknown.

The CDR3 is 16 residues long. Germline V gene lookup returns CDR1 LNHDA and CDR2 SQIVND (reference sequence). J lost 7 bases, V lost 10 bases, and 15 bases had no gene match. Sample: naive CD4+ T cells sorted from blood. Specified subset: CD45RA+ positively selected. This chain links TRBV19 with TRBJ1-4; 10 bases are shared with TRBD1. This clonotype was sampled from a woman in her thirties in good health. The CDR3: CATHALGQGSREKLFF. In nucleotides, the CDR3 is TGTGCCACCCACGCCCTGGGACAGGGGTCCCGTGAAAAACTGTTTTTT.